A selection of T cell receptor beta chains follows, all from one sample in a study of shared clonotypes between healthy human individuals. Repertoires were generated with immunoSEQ multiplex PCR, while TCRdb's copy carries only in-frame clones and drops some. Altogether a few million clones are present, around 90% being singletons, with the ten largest covering about 0.13%. Sequenced: naive CD4+ T cells sorted from blood. These TCRs come from a man between 18 and 29 years old in good health. Both conserved end residues are part of each CDR3. Each record gives: CDR3 length, D gene, clone size, V gene, J gene, CDR3 DNA, CDR3 protein. The D gene is left open where the match is weak. Clone size is shown for a subset of rows, as once, few, many or a class of expanded clone.

>13|TRBD2|.|TRBV5-6|TRBJ2-7
TGTGCCAGCAGCATGAGACTAGCGGAGCAGCAGTACTTC
CASSMRLAEQQYF
>12|.|.|TRBV14|TRBJ1-2
TGTGCCAGCAGCCTAGGACAGTTCGGCTACACCTTC
CASSLGQFGYTF
>15|.|.|TRBV18|TRBJ2-7
TGTGCCAGCTCACCACCGACAGCCCCGCCCGGCGAGCAGTACTTC
CASSPPTAPPGEQYF
>13|.|.|TRBV29-1|TRBJ2-5
TGCAGCGGTCGTTTAATGAGTACGGAGACCCAGTACTTC
CSGRLMSTETQYF
>16|.|.|TRBV4-1|TRBJ2-7
TGCGCCAGCAGCCCCGGAGGAAGGGGTTTAATCGACGAGCAGTACTTC
CASSPGGRGLIDEQYF
>14|TRBD2|.|TRBV7-2|TRBJ2-1
TGTGCCAGCAGCTTTAGCGGGGGCCCCAATGAGCAGTTCTTC
CASSFSGGPNEQFF
>14|.|.|TRBV19|TRBJ2-7
TGTGCCAGTAGGACCGACAGGTCGGCCTACGAGCAGTACTTC
CASRTDRSAYEQYF
>14|.|.|TRBV28|TRBJ2-5
TGTGCCAGCAGTTTTAGGGACCGAGAAGAGACCCAGTACTTC
CASSFRDREETQYF
>16|.|.|TRBV7-2|TRBJ1-6
TGTGCCAGCAGCTTAGGGATGGGCGGGGGAAGGTCACCCCTCCACTTT
CASSLGMGGGRSPLHF
>14|TRBD2|few|TRBV7-3|TRBJ2-1
TGTGCCAGCAGCTCCCGGACTAGTTCCCATGAGCAGTTCTTC
CASSSRTSSHEQFF
>17|TRBD2|.|TRBV10-3|TRBJ2-7
TGTGCCATCAGCATGGGACTAGCGGGAAGAAGCCCCTACGAGCAGTACTTC
CAISMGLAGRSPYEQYF
>12|.|.|TRBV27|TRBJ1-1
TGTGCCAGCAGTTCACCAGGGAGCCTGGCTTTCTTT
CASSSPGSLAFF
>15|.|.|TRBV18|TRBJ2-3
TGTGCCAGCTCACCCCAACTAGGGGGCACAGATACGCAGTATTTT
CASSPQLGGTDTQYF
>14|.|.|TRBV5-6|TRBJ2-5
TGTGCCAGCAGCTTGGTTGCCGGGCCGGAGACCCAGTACTTC
CASSLVAGPETQYF
>13|.|.|TRBV18|TRBJ1-1
TGTGCCAGCTCACTCGACAGAAACACTGAAGCTTTCTTT
CASSLDRNTEAFF
>12|.|.|TRBV2|TRBJ2-5
TGTGCCAGCAGTGCTATACAAGAGACCCAGTACTTC
CASSAIQETQYF
>11|.|few|TRBV30|TRBJ1-1
TGTGCCTGGAGTACCTACACTGAAGCTTTCTTT
CAWSTYTEAFF
>15|.|once|TRBV7-3|TRBJ2-2
TGTGCCAGCAGCTTAGAAGGAGGGAACACCGGGGAGCTGTTTTTT
CASSLEGGNTGELFF
>14|TRBD1|once|TRBV7-2|TRBJ1-3
TGTGCCAGCAGCAAGACAGGGGAGAGAAACACCATATATTTT
CASSKTGERNTIYF
>14|.|.|TRBV6-6|TRBJ2-3
TGTGCCAGCGCTGGGGGACCTAACACAGATACGCAGTATTTT
CASAGGPNTDTQYF
>15|.|once|TRBV11-3|TRBJ2-1
TGTGCCAGCAGCTTAGCCCAAACTAGTGCTAATGAGCAGTTCTTC
CASSLAQTSANEQFF
>13|.|.|TRBV27|TRBJ1-1
TGTGCCAGCAGGGCCCTTGGGGGCACTGAAGCTTTCTTT
CASRALGGTEAFF
>17|TRBD1|.|TRBV27|TRBJ1-2
TGTGCCAGCAGTTTATTTTCCCCCGACAGGGGAGCCCCTGGCTACACCTTC
CASSLFSPDRGAPGYTF
>10|.|.|TRBV7-2|TRBJ2-7
TGTGCCAGCGGAAACTACGAGCAGTACTTC
CASGNYEQYF
>18|TRBD2|once|TRBV9|TRBJ2-2
TGTGCCAGCAGCCCCCGTCGGGGAGCGGGAGTTTTAACCGGGGAGCTGTTTTTT
CASSPRRGAGVLTGELFF
>14|.|.|TRBV19|TRBJ2-7
TGTGCCAGTAGTAACGCCGGGTTCCCCTACGAGCAGTACTTC
CASSNAGFPYEQYF
>18|TRBD2|.|TRBV2|TRBJ2-3
TGTGCCAGCAGTAGACTAGCGGGGGGCCTACCCAGCACAGATACGCAGTATTTT
CASSRLAGGLPSTDTQYF
>12|.|.|TRBV10-3|TRBJ2-7
TGTGCCTCAACAGGGAACAACTACGAGCAGTACTTC
CASTGNNYEQYF
>12|.|.|TRBV7-2|TRBJ2-2
TGTGCCAGCAGCTTAGGGGAGGGGGAGCTGTTTTTT
CASSLGEGELFF
>16|TRBD1|once|TRBV5-6|TRBJ2-3
TGTGCCAGCAGCTTACCCGGGCAGGGGGTAGCAGATACGCAGTATTTT
CASSLPGQGVADTQYF
>14|.|.|TRBV7-2|TRBJ2-7
TGTGCCAGCAGCCTGGGGGGCGTTGCCTACGAGCAGTACTTC
CASSLGGVAYEQYF
>12|.|.|TRBV7-2|TRBJ2-7
TGTGCCAGCAGCTTAATGAGTTACGAGCAGTACTTC
CASSLMSYEQYF
>16|TRBD2|.|TRBV7-6|TRBJ2-7
TGTGCCAGCAGCTTTACGACCCTAGCGGGAGTGTACGAGCAGTACTTC
CASSFTTLAGVYEQYF
>13|.|.|TRBV14|TRBJ2-7
TGTGCCAGCAGCCAAGATTTAGGGGTTAAGCAGTACTTC
CASSQDLGVKQYF
>14|TRBD1|.|TRBV7-2|TRBJ1-2
TGTGCCAGCAGCGACCGGACAGGGGTATATGGCTACACCTTC
CASSDRTGVYGYTF
>17|.|.|TRBV21-1|TRBJ2-7
TGTGCCAGCAGCAAACCCCCAGCGACGGGAAGCTCCTACGAGCAGTACTTC
CASSKPPATGSSYEQYF
>12|TRBD1|.|TRBV10-3|TRBJ1-2
TGTGCCATCAGTGCAACAGGGGATGGCTACACCTTC
CAISATGDGYTF
>18|.|.|TRBV4-1|TRBJ2-2
TGCGCCAGCAGCCCCCCCAGTGGTCAACAGGGAGGGACCGGGGAGCTGTTTTTT
CASSPPSGQQGGTGELFF